Each of the 24 T cell receptor beta chains below was sequenced from the same sample in a study of resident and recirculating memory T cells in vitiligo. The data were produced by immunoSEQ multiplex PCR, yet TCRdb's version contains in-frame clones alone and is incomplete. Here the sample spans roughly 42,000 clones, around 90% being singletons. Source material: blood. The receptors were gathered from a male donor with vitiligo.

This clone was counted a few times. The chain combines TRBV7-2 with TRBJ1-2; 9 bases line up with TRBD1. CDR3 length: 12 amino acids. With V trimmed by 5 bases and J by 8 bases, 3 bases remained unmatched. CDR1 is SGHTA and CDR2 is FQGNSA in the germline V gene. This chain's CDR3 is CASSIGQGGYTF. The CDR3 region has the DNA TGTGCCAGCAGCATCGGACAGGGGGGCTACACCTTC.

The chain has TRBV4-2 and TRBJ2-5, with D perhaps TRBD2 (6 bases). The CDR3 spans 14 residues. Per the germline V gene, CDR1 is LGHNA and CDR2 is YNFKEQ. Trimming pared 4 bases from V and 4 bases from J, leaving 13 bases between. The CDR3 loop is CASSRELAGETQYF. CDR3 DNA sequence: TGTGCCAGCAGCCGAGAACTAGCCGGAGAGACCCAGTACTTC.

The CDR3, as DNA: TGCGCCAGCAAAATTGTCGCTAGCGGGGAACAGCAGTTCTTC. Its translation: CASKIVASGEQQFF. V gene TRBV10-2 combines with J gene TRBJ2-1; 9 nucleotides align to TRBD2. Germline V gene lookup returns CDR1 WSHSY and CDR2 SAAADI. The V and J ends lost 7 bases and 11 bases, in that order; junction bases with no gene match: 12. The CDR3 runs to 14 residues.

V and J are TRBV4-1 and TRBJ2-6, with D uncertain. The CDR3 length is 15 residues. Germline assignment: CDR1 MGHRA and CDR2 YSYEKL. V dropped 3 bases and J dropped 6 bases, with 12 bases sitting between them. The CDR3 region has the DNA TGCGCCAGCAGCCAGCGTTCCGATCCGGCCAACGTCCTGACTTTC. Encoded protein: CASSQRSDPANVLTF.

J is TRBJ1-3 and V is TRBV30; no clear D. The CDR3 is 14 residues long. In germline, CDR1 is GTSNPN, CDR2 SVGIG (reference sequence). V gave up 2 bases and J gave up 3 bases, with 11 bases separating them. The CDR3 sequence is CAWSRAGRGNTIYF. The CDR3 DNA sequence: TGTGCCTGGAGTAGGGCGGGCCGTGGAAACACCATATATTTT.

The chain carries TRBV27 and TRBJ2-7; D not resolved. V shed 4 bases and J shed 3 bases, with 13 bases lying between them. This CDR3 contains 14 residues. Germline V lookup: CDR1 MNHEY, CDR2 SMNVEV (reference sequence). For the CDR3, the DNA is TGTGCCAGCAGTTCTATCCCTCTCCTCTACGAGCAGTACTTC. Its translation is CASSSIPLLYEQYF.

V and J are TRBV5-4 and TRBJ1-2; 8 nucleotides agree with TRBD1. Looked up from germline, CDR1 is SGHNT and CDR2 is YYREEE (reference sequence). J was trimmed by 4 bases and V by 3 bases; bases with no gene match: 11. This CDR3 has 16 residues. In DNA form, the CDR3 reads TGTGCCAGCAGCTCTGGCGTGGCAGGGGGCTTCTATGGCTACACCTTC. This translates into CASSSGVAGGFYGYTF.

This chain links TRBV5-5 with TRBJ2-1; 8 bases line up with TRBD2. V shed 4 bases and J 9 bases; nucleotides not matched to a gene: 6. The CDR3 spans 13 residues. CDR1 is SGHKS, CDR2 YYEKEE, per germline (reference sequence). The CDR3 DNA reads TGTGCCAGCAGCCTGATAGCGGGGCGTGAGCAGTTCTTC. This gives the protein CASSLIAGREQFF.

J is TRBJ2-2 and V is TRBV29-1; perhaps TRBD1 as D (6 bases). The CDR3 is 14 amino acids. Germline-derived CDR1 and CDR2 are SQVTM and ANQGSEA. The germline V and J ends were trimmed by 5 bases and 5 bases, with 15 bases remaining between them. CDR3 loop: CSVFPNGQTGELFF. DNA of the CDR3: TGCAGCGTTTTTCCGAACGGACAGACCGGGGAGCTGTTTTTT.

The chain joins TRBV7-6 to TRBJ1-2; 9 nucleotides line up with TRBD1. This CDR3 is built from 14 residues. Germline assignment: CDR1 SGHVS and CDR2 FNYEAQ. Trimming took 1 base from V and 6 from J; bases not matched to a gene: 3. CDR3 bases: TGTGCCAGCAGCTTAGAGGACAGGGGACATGGCTACACCTTC. The encoded protein is CASSLEDRGHGYTF.

This chain connects TRBV5-4 to TRBJ2-5, with 7 nucleotides matching TRBD2. The CDR3 length is 16 residues. Germline V gene data show CDR1 as SGHNT and CDR2 as YYREEE (reference sequence). The V segment lost 0 bases and the J segment 1 base; nucleotides outside the gene matches: 6. The CDR3 loop reads CASSLGLATTQETQYF. The CDR3 DNA is TGTGCCAGCAGCTTGGGACTAGCTACTACCCAAGAGACCCAGTACTTC.

This sequence joins TRBV7-2 and TRBJ1-5; 11 positions match TRBD1. CDR3 size: 16 residues. Losses at the gene ends were 1 base for V and 5 bases for J; bases not matched to a gene: 4. Germline V lookup: CDR1 SGHTA, CDR2 FQGNSA. CDR3 region: CASSLGGTGGHQPQHF. In DNA form, the CDR3 reads TGTGCCAGCAGCTTAGGAGGGACAGGGGGACATCAGCCCCAGCATTTT.

V gene TRBV7-9 combines with J gene TRBJ2-3; the match to TRBD2 covers 7 bases. This CDR3 has 16 amino acids. Germline CDR1 SEHNR, CDR2 FQNEAQ (reference sequence). The V segment lost 3 bases and the J segment 1 base; nucleotides outside the gene matches: 7. The CDR3 loop reads CASSFRRGSGTDTQYF. CDR3 nucleotide sequence: TGTGCCAGCAGCTTTAGGCGGGGGTCTGGCACAGATACGCAGTATTTT.

The chain combines TRBV11-2 with TRBJ1-1; unclear D gene. The CDR3 length is 14 residues. Looked up from germline, CDR1 is SGHAT and CDR2 is FQNNGV. Trimming left V 1 base short and J 3 bases short, with 9 bases between. The CDR3 is CASSLVGGHTEAFF. In nucleotides, the CDR3 is TGTGCCAGCAGCTTAGTGGGCGGGCACACTGAAGCTTTCTTT.

Only one count was recorded for this clone. The genes are TRBV27 and TRBJ1-2; 10 bases are a match to TRBD1. CDR3 length: 16 amino acids. The germline V gene encodes CDR1 MNHEY and CDR2 SMNVEV (reference sequence). J lost 5 bases, V lost 1 base, and 7 bases had no gene match. As DNA, the CDR3 is TGTGCCAGCAGTTTATACTGGGACAGGGGATCGTATGGCTACACCTTC. Translation: CASSLYWDRGSYGYTF.

J is TRBJ2-7 and V is TRBV4-1; D might be TRBD2 (5 bases). Germline CDR1 reads MGHRA; CDR2 reads YSYEKL. The V gene lost 4 bases and the J gene lost 5 bases, with 15 bases spanning the gap. The CDR3 length is 14 residues. CDR3 residues: CASSPQAGVNEQYF. CDR3 in DNA: TGCGCCAGCAGCCCCCAGGCCGGGGTCAACGAGCAGTACTTC.

V is TRBV5-4 and J is TRBJ1-6; TRBD1 might be the D (5 bases). Per germline, CDR1 SGHNT and CDR2 YYREEE (reference sequence). The ends were cut back, 2 bases at V and 9 bases at J, with 9 bases in the middle. This CDR3 comprises 13 residues. CDR3 DNA sequence: TGTGCCAGCAGCTTATACCAGGGTTCACCCCTCCACTTT. Its protein product is CASSLYQGSPLHF.

This sequence joins TRBV7-9 and TRBJ2-1, with 8 bases matching TRBD2. The CDR3 contains 15 residues. With V trimmed by 5 bases and J by 4 bases, 7 bases remained unmatched. Germline V gene data show CDR1 as SEHNR and CDR2 as FQNEAQ (reference sequence). The CDR3 is CASSPRGGEYNEQFF. The CDR3 DNA reads TGTGCCAGCAGCCCACGGGGGGGAGAATACAATGAGCAGTTCTTC. Full variable domain (missing parts from reference TRBV7-9 and TRBJ2-1): DTGVSQNPRHKITKRGQNVTFRCDPISEHNRLYWYRQTLGQGPEFLTYFQNEAQLEKSRLLSDRFSAERPKGSFSTLEIQRTEQGDSAMYLCASSPRGGEYNEQFFGPGTRLTVL.

The J gene is TRBJ2-4, the V gene TRBV5-1; perhaps TRBD2 as D (6 bases). CDR1 SGHRS and CDR2 YFSETQ come from the germline V gene. This CDR3 is built from 16 residues. Trimming cost V 4 bases and J 0 bases, with 14 bases left between them. The CDR3 protein is CASSLGAGLAKNIQYF. In nucleotides, the CDR3 is TGCGCCAGCAGCCTCGGTGCGGGGCTAGCCAAAAACATTCAGTACTTC.

The chain links TRBV5-5 to TRBJ1-1, with 9 bases matching TRBD1. The CDR3 covers 15 residues. The V and J ends lost 5 bases and 4 bases, in that order; junction bases with no gene match: 9. Per germline, CDR1 SGHKS and CDR2 YYEKEE (reference sequence). The CDR3 loop is CASSSGQGWGTEAFF. The CDR3 DNA reads TGTGCCAGCAGTTCCGGACAGGGGTGGGGCACTGAAGCTTTCTTT.

This chain links TRBV5-1 with TRBJ1-1; 7 bases fit TRBD1. Unmatched junction bases numbered 6, after V lost 5 bases and J lost 5 bases. This CDR3 spans 13 amino acids. Per the germline V gene, CDR1 is SGHRS and CDR2 is YFSETQ. In DNA, the CDR3 is TGCGCCAGCAGACTCGACAGGGAAACTGAAGCTTTCTTT. Translated: CASRLDRETEAFF. The full variable domain, in which reference TRBV5-1 and TRBJ1-1 provide the parts outside the CDR3, is KAGVTQTPRYLIKTRGQQVTLSCSPISGHRSVSWYQQTPGQGLQFLFEYFSETQRNKGNFPGRFSGRQFSNSRSEMNVSTLELGDSALYLCASRLDRETEAFFGQGTRLTVV.

The rearrangement uses TRBV18 and TRBJ1-6, with 8 nucleotides matching TRBD1. Germline CDR1 KGHSH, CDR2 LQKENI. CDR3 size: 17 residues. V lost 2 bases and J lost 7; bases outside the gene matches: 10. CDR3: CASSPSAGGDPNSPLHF. CDR3 bases: TGTGCCAGCTCACCATCGGCAGGGGGCGACCCAAATTCACCCCTCCACTTT.

The V gene is TRBV7-8, the J gene TRBJ1-5, with D maybe TRBD1 (5 bases). Germline CDR1 SGHVS, CDR2 FQNEAQ. CDR3 length: 14 residues. V lost 3 bases and J lost 6, with 12 bases in between. The CDR3 DNA is TGTGCCAGCAGCTTGGGGGGATTCGGTCAGCCCCAGCATTTT. It translates to CASSLGGFGQPQHF.

The V and J genes are TRBV29-1 and TRBJ1-2; perhaps TRBD1 as D (6 bases). V lost 5 bases and J 4 bases, leaving 14 bases between the germline ends. This CDR3 has 13 residues. Germline loops: CDR1 SQVTM, CDR2 ANQGSEA. CDR3 sequence (DNA): TGCAGCGTTCCCCGGGACACCAGCTATGGCTACACCTTC. Translation: CSVPRDTSYGYTF.